This is a list of T cell receptor beta chains from one sample in a study of graft-versus-host responses after intestinal transplantation. No antigen has been assigned to these receptors. TCRdb's copy holds only in-frame clones and misses some; the assay was immunoSEQ multiplex PCR. The sample holds tens of thousands of clones, less than 85% seen once. The sample here was unstimulated CD4+ T cells sorted from spleen or lymph node cells, taken before transplant. Every receptor here comes from a human donor who was the organ donor for an intestinal transplant. CDR3s include the opening cysteine and the closing phenylalanine or tryptophan. Fields, in order: D gene, V gene, clone size, J gene, CDR3 DNA, CDR3 protein. A D gene is named only where the DNA matches it firmly. The size of a clone is reported for some rows only, either as once, few or many, or as a class for expanded clones.

>TRBD2|TRBV14|.|TRBJ2-1
TGTGCCAGCAGCCCCCCCCGACTAGCCCTCTCCTACAATGAGCAGTTCTTC
CASSPPRLALSYNEQFF
>TRBD2|TRBV25-1|.|TRBJ2-3
TGTGCCAGCAGTGAATTTAGGGCTAGCGGGCGTAGCACAGATACGCAGTATTTT
CASSEFRASGRSTDTQYF
>.|TRBV6-5|few|TRBJ2-7
TGTGCCAGCAGGTCCCCGGGTGGCGGTTGGGAGCAGTACTTC
CASRSPGGGWEQYF
>.|TRBV11-3|.|TRBJ1-3
TGTGCCAGCAGCTTATACTCTGGAAACACCATATATTTT
CASSLYSGNTIYF
>.|TRBV10-3|few|TRBJ1-2
TGTGCCATCAGCTTCCGGACCGACTATGGCTACACCTTC
CAISFRTDYGYTF
>TRBD2|TRBV9|.|TRBJ2-3
TGTGCCAGCAGCACACATAGCGGGGGGGCTAGCACAGATACGCAGTATTTT
CASSTHSGGASTDTQYF
>.|TRBV6-8|.|TRBJ1-5
TGTGCCAGCAGTTGGGCGTTAATTCAGCCCCAGCATTTT
CASSWALIQPQHF
>TRBD1|TRBV18|.|TRBJ1-4
TGTGCCAGCTCACTCGCTGCCGGGACAGCTAATGAAAAACTGTTTTTT
CASSLAAGTANEKLFF
>.|TRBV5-4|.|TRBJ2-5
TGTGCCAGCAGCGCCGAGGGGCCCCAAGAGACCCAGTACTTC
CASSAEGPQETQYF
>.|TRBV7-2|.|TRBJ2-3
TGTGCCAGCAGCTTAGGTCGGGGGCGGGCAGATACGCAGTATTTT
CASSLGRGRADTQYF
>TRBD1|TRBV2|.|TRBJ1-1
TGTGCCAGCAGGGCAGACGGGACAGGGCGCACTGAAGCTTTCTTT
CASRADGTGRTEAFF
>TRBD1|TRBV23-1|.|TRBJ2-2
TGCGCCAGCAGTCAGGGCCCGGGACAGATGAACACCGGGGAGCTGTTTTTT
CASSQGPGQMNTGELFF
>.|TRBV19|few|TRBJ1-2
TGTGCCAGTAGTCGCGGGGACGCTAGTGGCTATGGCTACACCTTC
CASSRGDASGYGYTF
>TRBD2|TRBV19|.|TRBJ2-4
TGTGCCAGTAGTATGAGCCCCGGGACTAGCACAGGAGACATTCAGTACTTC
CASSMSPGTSTGDIQYF
>TRBD2|TRBV6-1|.|TRBJ2-1
TGTGCCAGCAGTGAATATACTAGCGGGGCCTACAATGAGCAGTTCTTC
CASSEYTSGAYNEQFF
>.|TRBV5-5|.|TRBJ2-5
TGTGCCAGCAGCTCCTTCTACCAAGAGACCCAGTACTTC
CASSSFYQETQYF
>.|TRBV7-2|.|TRBJ1-6
TGTGCCAGCAGCTGGACCCACATGGGAAATTCACCCCTCCACTTT
CASSWTHMGNSPLHF
>.|TRBV6-5|.|TRBJ1-1
TGTGCCAGCACCGAGAGGGGGAACACTGAAGCTTTCTTT
CASTERGNTEAFF
>.|TRBV25-1|few|TRBJ1-1
TGTGCCAGCAGCCCCAGTATGAACACTGAAGCTTTCTTT
CASSPSMNTEAFF
>TRBD2|TRBV11-2|few|TRBJ2-2
TGTGCCAGCAGCTTAGGCGGGGGGGCTTACACCGGGGAGCTGTTTTTT
CASSLGGGAYTGELFF
>.|TRBV7-2|.|TRBJ1-5
TGTGCCAGCAGCCCCGGACAGCTCAATCAGCCCCAGCATTTT
CASSPGQLNQPQHF
>.|TRBV7-9|.|TRBJ2-3
TGTGCCAGCAGCTCATGGTTCATCGGAGAGTACACAGATACGCAGTATTTT
CASSSWFIGEYTDTQYF
>.|TRBV18|.|TRBJ1-2
TGTGCCAGCTCACCGTCGACACTTAACTATGGCTACACCTTC
CASSPSTLNYGYTF
>.|TRBV18|.|TRBJ1-2
TGTGCCAGCTCACCAGAATTCCAGGGTAGAGGCTATGGCTACACCTTC
CASSPEFQGRGYGYTF
>TRBD1|TRBV7-2|.|TRBJ2-3
TGTGCCAGCAGCCGGGACAGGGTCACAGATACGCAGTATTTT
CASSRDRVTDTQYF
>.|TRBV18|.|TRBJ1-6
TGTGCCAGCTCACCAAACAGGGATATAATGAATTCACCCCTCCACTTT
CASSPNRDIMNSPLHF
>.|TRBV30|.|TRBJ1-2
TGTGCCTGGAGTGTAAGGGCGGGGGGCCCTCAAAGCCGGATAAACTATGGCTACACCTTC
CAWSVRAGGPQSRINYGYTF
>TRBD2|TRBV5-1|.|TRBJ2-2
TGCGCCAGCAGAAGCGGGAAACCGAACACCGGGGAGCTGTTTTTT
CASRSGKPNTGELFF
>.|TRBV2|.|TRBJ2-7
TGTGCCAAAGCGACAGGTCTCGGCTACGAGCAGTACTTC
CAKATGLGYEQYF
>.|TRBV5-4|few|TRBJ2-7
TGTGCCAGCAGCTTGCGGGGCTCCTACGAGCAGTACTTC
CASSLRGSYEQYF
>.|TRBV15|.|TRBJ1-5
TGTGCCACCAGTCTCAGAAGCAATCAGCCCCAGCATTTT
CATSLRSNQPQHF
>.|TRBV7-2|few|TRBJ1-2
TGTGCCAGCAGGGGGGTGAAGGTCTATGGCTACACCTTC
CASRGVKVYGYTF
>TRBD2|TRBV5-1|.|TRBJ2-3
TGCGCCAGCAGCGTACCCACTAGCGGCACAGATACGCAGTATTTT
CASSVPTSGTDTQYF
>.|TRBV6-1|.|TRBJ2-7
TGTGCCAGCACCAAATCGGGTAGATCCTACGAGCAGTACTTC
CASTKSGRSYEQYF
>TRBD1|TRBV11-2|few|TRBJ2-7
TGTGCCAGCAGCTCTCCGGGACAGGGGTCCTCCTACGAGCAGTACTTC
CASSSPGQGSSYEQYF
>TRBD1|TRBV2|few|TRBJ1-2
TGTGCCAGCATGCAGGGGGACGGCTACACCTTC
CASMQGDGYTF
>TRBD2|TRBV6-5|.|TRBJ2-1
TGTGCCAGCAGTTACCCTAGCGGGGTTGACAATGAGCAGTTCTTC
CASSYPSGVDNEQFF
>.|TRBV5-1|.|TRBJ2-1
TGCGCCAGCAGCTTCGACACCAATGAGCAGTTCTTC
CASSFDTNEQFF
>.|TRBV28|.|TRBJ1-4
TGTGCCAGCAACGGTGGTCTCCCCCAATTCCTTAATGAAAAACTGTTTTTT
CASNGGLPQFLNEKLFF
>TRBD2|TRBV6-1|.|TRBJ2-7
TGTGCCAGCTATTCCCCAAGCGGGGGGTACGAGCAGTACTTC
CASYSPSGGYEQYF
>TRBD1|TRBV11-3|.|TRBJ2-2
TGTGCCAGCAGCTTAGGACAGGGGGCGAACACCGGGGAGCTGTTTTTT
CASSLGQGANTGELFF
>TRBD1|TRBV27|.|TRBJ1-2
TGTGCCAGCAGGACAGGGGACTATGGCTACACCTTC
CASRTGDYGYTF
>.|TRBV7-9|.|TRBJ2-3
TGTGCCAGCAGCTTAGAAGGACTTTTAAATACGCAGTATTTT
CASSLEGLLNTQYF
>TRBD2|TRBV25-1|.|TRBJ2-3
TGTGCCAGCAGTGACAGGGAGGGGACAGATACGCAGTATTTT
CASSDREGTDTQYF
>.|TRBV2|.|TRBJ2-7
TGTGCCAGCAGTGAAGACGGGCCGGCCTACGAGCAGTACTTC
CASSEDGPAYEQYF
>.|TRBV6-1|.|TRBJ2-7
TGTGCCAGCAGTGAAAGGTTCTGGAGGACTGCCGAGCAGTACTTC
CASSERFWRTAEQYF
>TRBD1|TRBV7-9|once|TRBJ2-3
TGTGCCACCTCGCTGATGACAGGGAAGACAGATACGCAGTATTTT
CATSLMTGKTDTQYF
>TRBD1|TRBV7-6|.|TRBJ2-7
TGTGCCAGCAGCTTGAACAGGGGGCAAGGCGAGCAGTACTTC
CASSLNRGQGEQYF
>TRBD2|TRBV11-2|few|TRBJ2-5
TGTGCCAGCAGCCTAGGGACGGGAGGCCTCCAAGAGACCCAGTACTTC
CASSLGTGGLQETQYF
>.|TRBV4-1|.|TRBJ2-3
TGCGCCAGCAGCCAAGATTACGTGACAGATACGCAGTATTTT
CASSQDYVTDTQYF
>.|TRBV7-9|.|TRBJ2-7
TGTGCCAGCAGCTTAGGGGGGTCGACTAGATCGGGCTACGAGCAGTACTTC
CASSLGGSTRSGYEQYF
>TRBD1|TRBV7-9|.|TRBJ1-4
TGTGCCAGCAGCGTTTCAGGACAGGGCTCAAATGAAAAACTGTTTTTT
CASSVSGQGSNEKLFF
>TRBD2|TRBV7-9|.|TRBJ2-3
TGTGCCACACCGGGACTAGCGGGCACAGATACGCAGTATTTT
CATPGLAGTDTQYF
>TRBD1|TRBV10-3|.|TRBJ2-7
TGTGCCACCTCCATTCGACAGGGGAAAATGGACGAGCAGTACTTC
CATSIRQGKMDEQYF